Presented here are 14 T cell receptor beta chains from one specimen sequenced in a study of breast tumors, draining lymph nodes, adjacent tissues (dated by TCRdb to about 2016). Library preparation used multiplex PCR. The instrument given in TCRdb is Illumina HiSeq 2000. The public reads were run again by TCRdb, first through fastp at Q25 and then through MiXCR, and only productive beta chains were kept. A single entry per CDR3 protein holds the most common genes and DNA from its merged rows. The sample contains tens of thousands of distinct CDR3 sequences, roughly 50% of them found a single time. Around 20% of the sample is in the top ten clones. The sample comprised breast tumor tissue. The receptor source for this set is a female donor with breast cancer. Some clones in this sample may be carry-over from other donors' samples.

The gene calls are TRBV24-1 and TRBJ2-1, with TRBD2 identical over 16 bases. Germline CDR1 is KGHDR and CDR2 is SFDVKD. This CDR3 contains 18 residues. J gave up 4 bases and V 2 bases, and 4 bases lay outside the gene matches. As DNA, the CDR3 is TGTGCCACCAGTGATTCAATGGGACTAGCGGGAGGGTACAATGAGCAGTTCTTC. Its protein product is CATSDSMGLAGGYNEQFF.

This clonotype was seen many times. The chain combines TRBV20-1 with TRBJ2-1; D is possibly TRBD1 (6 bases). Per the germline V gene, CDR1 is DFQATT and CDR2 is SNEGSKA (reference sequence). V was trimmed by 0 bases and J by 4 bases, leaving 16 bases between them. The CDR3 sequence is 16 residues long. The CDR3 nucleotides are TGCAGTGCTAGAGATACACAGGGCCCTGAATACAATGAGCAGTTCTTC. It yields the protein CSARDTQGPEYNEQFF.

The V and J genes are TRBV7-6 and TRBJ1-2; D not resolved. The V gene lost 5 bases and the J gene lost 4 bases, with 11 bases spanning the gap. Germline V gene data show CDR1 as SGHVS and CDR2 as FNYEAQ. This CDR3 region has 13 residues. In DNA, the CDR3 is TGTGCCAGCAGCCTCTCCGACTTCTATGGCTACACCTTC. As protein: CASSLSDFYGYTF.

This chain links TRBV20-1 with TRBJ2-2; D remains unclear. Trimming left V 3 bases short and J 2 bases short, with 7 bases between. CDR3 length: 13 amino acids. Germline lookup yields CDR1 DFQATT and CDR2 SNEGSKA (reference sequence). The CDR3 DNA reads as TGCAGTGCTAGCGCCTTTAACACCGGGGAGCTGTTTTTT. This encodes CSASAFNTGELFF.

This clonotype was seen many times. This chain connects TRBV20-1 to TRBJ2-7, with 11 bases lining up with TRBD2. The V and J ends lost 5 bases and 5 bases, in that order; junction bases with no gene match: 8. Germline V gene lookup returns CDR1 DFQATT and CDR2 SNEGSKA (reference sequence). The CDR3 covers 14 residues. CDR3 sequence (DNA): TGCAGTGCTCCCATACTAGCGGGAGTTAACGAGCAGTACTTC. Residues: CSAPILAGVNEQYF.

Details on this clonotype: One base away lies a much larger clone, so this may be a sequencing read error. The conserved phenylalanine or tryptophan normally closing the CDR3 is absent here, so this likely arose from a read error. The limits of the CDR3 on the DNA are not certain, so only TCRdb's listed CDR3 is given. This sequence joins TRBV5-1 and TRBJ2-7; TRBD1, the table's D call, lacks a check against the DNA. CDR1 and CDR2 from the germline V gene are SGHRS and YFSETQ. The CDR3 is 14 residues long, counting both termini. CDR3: CASRTGTASYERYL.

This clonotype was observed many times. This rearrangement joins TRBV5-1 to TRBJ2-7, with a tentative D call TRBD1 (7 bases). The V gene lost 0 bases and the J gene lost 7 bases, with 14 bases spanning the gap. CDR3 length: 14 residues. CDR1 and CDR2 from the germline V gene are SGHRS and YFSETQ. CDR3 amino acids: CASSLGQGGGEQYF. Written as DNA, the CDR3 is TGCGCCAGCAGCTTGGGACAGGGAGGAGGTGAGCAGTACTTC. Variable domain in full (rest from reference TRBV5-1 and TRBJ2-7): KAGVTQTPRYLIKTRGQQVTLSCSPISGHRSVSWYQQTPGQGLQFLFEYFSETQRNKGNFPGRFSGRQFSNSRSEMNVSTLELGDSALYLCASSLGQGGGEQYFGPGTRLTVT.

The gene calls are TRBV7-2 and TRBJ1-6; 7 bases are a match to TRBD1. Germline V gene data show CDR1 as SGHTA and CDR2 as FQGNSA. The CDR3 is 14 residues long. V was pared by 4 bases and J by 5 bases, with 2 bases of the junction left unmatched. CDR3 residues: CASSSGTDNSPLHF. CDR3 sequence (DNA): TGTGCCAGCAGCTCCGGGACAGATAATTCACCCCTCCACTTT.

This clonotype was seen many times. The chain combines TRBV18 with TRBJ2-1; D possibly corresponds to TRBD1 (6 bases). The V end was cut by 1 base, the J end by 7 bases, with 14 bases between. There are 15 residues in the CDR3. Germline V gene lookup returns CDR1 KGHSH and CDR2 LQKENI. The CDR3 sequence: CASSPRANQGNEQFF. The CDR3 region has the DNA TGTGCCAGCTCACCACGGGCCAACCAGGGGAATGAGCAGTTCTTC.

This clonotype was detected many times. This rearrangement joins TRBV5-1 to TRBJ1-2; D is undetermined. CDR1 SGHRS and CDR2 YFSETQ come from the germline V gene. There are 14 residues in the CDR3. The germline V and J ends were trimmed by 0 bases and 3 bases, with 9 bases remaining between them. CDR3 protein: CASSLESLDYGYTF. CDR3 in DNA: TGCGCCAGCAGCTTGGAATCGCTGGACTATGGCTACACCTTC.

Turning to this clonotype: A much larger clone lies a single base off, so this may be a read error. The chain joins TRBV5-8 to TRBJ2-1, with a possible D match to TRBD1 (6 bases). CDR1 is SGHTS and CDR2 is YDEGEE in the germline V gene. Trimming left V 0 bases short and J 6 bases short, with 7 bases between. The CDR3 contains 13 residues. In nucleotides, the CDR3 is TGTGCCAGCAGCTTGGACAGGGCCAATGAGCAGTTCTTC. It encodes CASSLDRANEQFF.

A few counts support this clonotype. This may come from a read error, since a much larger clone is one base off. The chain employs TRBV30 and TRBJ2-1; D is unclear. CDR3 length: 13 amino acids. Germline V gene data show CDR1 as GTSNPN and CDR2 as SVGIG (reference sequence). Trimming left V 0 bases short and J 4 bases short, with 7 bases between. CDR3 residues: CAWSVELYNEQFF. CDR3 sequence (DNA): TGTGCCTGGAGTGTCGAGCTTTACAATGAGCAGTTCTTC.

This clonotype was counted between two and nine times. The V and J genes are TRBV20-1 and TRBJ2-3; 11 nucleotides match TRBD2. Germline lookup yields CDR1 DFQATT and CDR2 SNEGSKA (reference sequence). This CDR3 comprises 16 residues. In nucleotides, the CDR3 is TGCAGCGGCCTCGTCCTACTAGCGGGGGCCACAGATACGCAGTATTTT. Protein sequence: CSGLVLLAGATDTQYF.

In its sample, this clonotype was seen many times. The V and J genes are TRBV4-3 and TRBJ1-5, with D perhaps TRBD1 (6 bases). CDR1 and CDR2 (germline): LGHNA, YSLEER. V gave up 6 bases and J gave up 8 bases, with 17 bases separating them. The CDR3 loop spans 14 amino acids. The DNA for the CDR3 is TGCGCCAGCAGTCTCATACAGGGAATGGAGCCCCAGCATTTT. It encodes CASSLIQGMEPQHF.